Listed below are T cell receptor beta chains from one sample, sequenced in a study of blood T cells in healthy people across ages. MiXCR was run by TCRdb on the 5' RACE reads, yielding one entry per CDR3 protein. The sample records some 790,000 distinct CDR3 sequences, 29% being singletons. The sample consisted of blood. These receptor sequences come from a woman of 80 years or more in good health. Both conserved end residues are part of each CDR3. A D gene is named only where the DNA matches it firmly. Clone sizes are given selectively: once, few, many, or a class where the clone is expanded.

V	D	J	size	CDR3	DNA
TRBV4-3	-	TRBJ2-7	many	CASSQDGGPSYEQYF	TGCGCCAGCAGCCAAGATGGGGGACCCTCCTACGAGCAGTACTTC
TRBV6-1	TRBD1	TRBJ2-2	few	CASQKSLGRGLTGELFF	TGTGCCAGCCAAAAATCATTGGGTAGGGGGCTCACCGGGGAGCTGTTTTTT
TRBV20-1	TRBD1	TRBJ1-6	-	CSARRTGNWSPLHF	TGCAGTGCCCGTCGGACAGGGAATTGGTCACCCCTCCACTTT
TRBV21-1	-	TRBJ2-7	-	CASTKGEIYEQYF	TGTGCCAGCACCAAGGGTGAGATATACGAGCAGTACTTC
TRBV3-1	-	TRBJ1-2	many	CASSANGLYGYTF	TGTGCCAGCAGCGCTAATGGGCTATATGGCTACACCTTC
TRBV6-1	-	TRBJ2-6	many	CASGTWGAGANVLTF	TGTGCCAGCGGCACATGGGGCGCTGGGGCCAACGTCCTGACTTTC
TRBV6-2/TRBV6-3	TRBD1	TRBJ1-1	many	CASSYRRGQGENTEAFF	TGTGCCAGCAGTTACCGCCGAGGACAGGGCGAGAACACTGAAGCTTTCTTT
TRBV7-9	-	TRBJ2-1	many	CASSPSTSYNEQFF	TGTGCCAGCAGCCCGAGTACGAGTTACAATGAGCAGTTCTTC
TRBV18	TRBD1	TRBJ2-1	-	CASSPRPGTAPHEQFF	TGTGCCAGCTCACCACGGCCTGGGACAGCCCCACATGAGCAGTTCTTC
TRBV30	-	TRBJ1-2	-	CAWIRGYTF	TGTGCCTGGATAAGAGGCTACACCTTC